This paragraph reports one TCR beta chain. Sequencing was performed with immunoSEQ multiplex PCR; in TCRdb, only in-frame clones are kept and a portion is missing. The table lists roughly 42,000 clones, about 88% of them singletons. The source of the sample is a study of T cell changes during pregnancy in multiple sclerosis. Trimming removed 5 bases from V and 1 base from J, with 14 bases in between. The CDR3 is made up of 16 amino acids. Germline V gene data show CDR1 as SGHVS and CDR2 as FQNEAQ. V usage is TRBV7-8 and J usage is TRBJ2-2; a possible D gene is TRBD2 (5 bases). The clonotype originates from a female donor with multiple sclerosis, enrolled in a pregnancy study. Here the sequenced sample was CD4+ T cells from peripheral blood mononuclear cells, taken in the first trimester of pregnancy. CDR3 sequence: CASSLTDRGNTGELFF. CDR3 in DNA: TGTGCCAGCAGCCTCACAGACCGGGGGAACACCGGGGAGCTGTTTTTT.